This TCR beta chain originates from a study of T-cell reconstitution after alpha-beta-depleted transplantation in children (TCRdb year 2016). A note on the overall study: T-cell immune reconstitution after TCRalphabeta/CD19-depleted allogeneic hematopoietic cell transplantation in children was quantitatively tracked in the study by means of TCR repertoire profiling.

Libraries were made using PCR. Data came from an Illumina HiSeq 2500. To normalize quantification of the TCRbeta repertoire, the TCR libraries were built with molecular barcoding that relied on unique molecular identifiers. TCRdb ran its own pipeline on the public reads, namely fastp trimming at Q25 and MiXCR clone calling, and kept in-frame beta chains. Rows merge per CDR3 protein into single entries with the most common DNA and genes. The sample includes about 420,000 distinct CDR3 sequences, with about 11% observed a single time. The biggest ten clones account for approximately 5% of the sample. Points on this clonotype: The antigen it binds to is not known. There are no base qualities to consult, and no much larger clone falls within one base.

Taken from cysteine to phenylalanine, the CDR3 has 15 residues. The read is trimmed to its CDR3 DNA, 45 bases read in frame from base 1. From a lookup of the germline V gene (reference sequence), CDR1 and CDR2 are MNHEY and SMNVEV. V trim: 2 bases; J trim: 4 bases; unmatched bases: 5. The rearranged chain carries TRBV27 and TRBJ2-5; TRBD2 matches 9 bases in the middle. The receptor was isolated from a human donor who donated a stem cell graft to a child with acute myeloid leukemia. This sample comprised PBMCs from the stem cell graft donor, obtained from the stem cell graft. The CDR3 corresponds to CASSLVLAGPETQYF. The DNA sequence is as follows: TGTGCCAGCAGTTTAGTCCTAGCGGGGCCAGAGACCCAGTACTTC.